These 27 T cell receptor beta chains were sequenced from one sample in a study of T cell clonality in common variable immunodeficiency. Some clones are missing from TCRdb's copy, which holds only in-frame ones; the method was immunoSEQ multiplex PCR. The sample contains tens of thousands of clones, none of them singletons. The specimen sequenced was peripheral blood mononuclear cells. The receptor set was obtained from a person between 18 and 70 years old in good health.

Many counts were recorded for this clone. Here the CDR3 reads CASRRGTSQYF. CDR3 DNA, as far as it was read: TGTGCCAGCAGACGAGGGACAAGT. V is TRBV27 and J is TRBJ2-4; D possibly corresponds to TRBD1 (6 bases). The DNA ends 3 residues before the CDR3 does, and the rest of the CDR3 is filled in from the germline J gene. The CDR3 length is 11 residues. From germline, CDR1 is MNHEY and CDR2 SMNVEV (reference sequence).

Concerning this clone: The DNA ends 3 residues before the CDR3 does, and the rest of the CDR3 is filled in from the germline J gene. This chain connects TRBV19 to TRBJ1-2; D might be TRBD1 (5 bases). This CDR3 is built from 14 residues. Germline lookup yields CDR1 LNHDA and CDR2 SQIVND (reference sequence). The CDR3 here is CASRASDSYNDYTF. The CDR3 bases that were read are TGTGCCAGTAGGGCTAGCGACAGTTACAATGAC.

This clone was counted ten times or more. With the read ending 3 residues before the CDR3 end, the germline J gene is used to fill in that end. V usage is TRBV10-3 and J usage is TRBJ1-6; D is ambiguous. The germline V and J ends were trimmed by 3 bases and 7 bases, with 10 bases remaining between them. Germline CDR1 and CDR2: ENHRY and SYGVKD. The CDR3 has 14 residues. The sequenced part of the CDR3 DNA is TGTGCCATCAGTGAAAAGGGCCTGAATTCACCC. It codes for CAISEKGLNSP. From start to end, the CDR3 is CAISEKGLNSPLHF.

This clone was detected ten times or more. The CDR3 bases that were read are TGTGCCAGCTCACCGGGACAGGGGCGAACGTCCGGGGAG. Translated: CASSPGQGRTSGE. The full CDR3 reads CASSPGQGRTSGELFF. The chain carries TRBV18 and TRBJ2-2; 10 bases line up with TRBD1. The sequence runs out 3 residues before the end of the CDR3; the remainder is reconstructed from the germline J gene. Looked up from germline, CDR1 is KGHSH and CDR2 is LQKENI. The V segment lost 3 bases and the J segment 6 bases; nucleotides outside the gene matches: 7. The CDR3 spans 16 residues. The full variable domain, completed using reference TRBV18 and TRBJ2-2, is NAGVMQNPRHLVRRRGQEARLRCSPMKGHSHVYWYRQLPEEGLKFMVYLQKENIIDESGMPKERFSAEFPKEGPSILRIQQVVRGDSAAYFCASSPGQGRTSGELFFGEGSRLTVL.

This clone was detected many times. This CDR3 is CASSLGADSYNEQFF. CDR3 bases read: TGTGCCAGCAGCTTAGGGGCAGACTCCTACAATGAG. The gene calls are TRBV7-3 and TRBJ2-1; the D gene is possibly TRBD1 (5 bases). The CDR3 is cut off 3 residues early in the read; its end comes from the germline J gene. The CDR3 sequence is 15 residues long. Trimming cost V 2 bases and J 0 bases, with 8 bases left between them. From germline, CDR1 is SGHTA and CDR2 FQGTGA.

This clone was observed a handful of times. CDR3 loop: CARGAPVGTGSKTQYF. The covered CDR3 bases are TGTGCCCGGGGGGCCCCCGTGGGGACAGGGTCGAAGACG. The rearrangement uses TRBV30 and TRBJ2-3, with 9 positions matching TRBD1. The read finishes 3 residues shy of the CDR3 end, and the germline J gene is used to complete it. The germline V gene has CDR1 GTSNPN and CDR2 SVGIG (reference sequence). The length of the CDR3 is 16 residues.

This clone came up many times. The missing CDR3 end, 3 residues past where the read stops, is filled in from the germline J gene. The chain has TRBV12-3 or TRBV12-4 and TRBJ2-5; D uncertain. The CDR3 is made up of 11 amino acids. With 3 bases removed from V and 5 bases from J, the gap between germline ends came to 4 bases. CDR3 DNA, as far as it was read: TGTGCCAGCAGTTTTATGGAGACC. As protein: CASSFMET. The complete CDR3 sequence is CASSFMETQYF.

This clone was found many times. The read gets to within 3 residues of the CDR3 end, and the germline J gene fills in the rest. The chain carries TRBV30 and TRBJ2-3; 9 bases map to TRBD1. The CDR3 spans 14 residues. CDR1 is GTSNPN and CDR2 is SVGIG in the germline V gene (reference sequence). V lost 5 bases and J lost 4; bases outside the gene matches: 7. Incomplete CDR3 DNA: TGTGCCTGGCAAGGACAGGGGTCATCAGATACG. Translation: CAWQGQGSSDT. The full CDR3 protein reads CAWQGQGSSDTQYF.

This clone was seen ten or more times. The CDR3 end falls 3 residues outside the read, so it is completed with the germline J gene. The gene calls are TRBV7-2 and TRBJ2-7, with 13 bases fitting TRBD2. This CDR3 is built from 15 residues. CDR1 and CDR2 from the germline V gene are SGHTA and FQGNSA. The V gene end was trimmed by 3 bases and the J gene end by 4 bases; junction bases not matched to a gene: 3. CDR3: CASSFGLAGVYEQYF. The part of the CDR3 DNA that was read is TGTGCCAGCAGCTTCGGACTAGCGGGAGTTTACGAG.

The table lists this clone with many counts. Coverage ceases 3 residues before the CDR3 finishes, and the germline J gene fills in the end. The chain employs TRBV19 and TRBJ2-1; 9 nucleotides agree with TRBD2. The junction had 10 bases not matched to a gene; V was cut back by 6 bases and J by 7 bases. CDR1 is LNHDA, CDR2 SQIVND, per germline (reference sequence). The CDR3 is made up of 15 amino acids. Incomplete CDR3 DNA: TGTGCCAGTAGCACTTCGGCGGGAGGGCCGAATGAG. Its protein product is CASSTSAGGPNE. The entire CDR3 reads CASSTSAGGPNEQFF.

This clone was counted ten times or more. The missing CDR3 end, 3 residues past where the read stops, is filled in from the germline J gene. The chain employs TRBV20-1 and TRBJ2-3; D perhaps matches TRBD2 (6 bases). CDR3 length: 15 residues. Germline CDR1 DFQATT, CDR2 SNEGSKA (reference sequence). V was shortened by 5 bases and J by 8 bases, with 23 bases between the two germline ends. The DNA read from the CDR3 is TGCAGTGCTGTGGGACTCCCGGGATCAGGCGGTACG. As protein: CSAVGLPGSGGT. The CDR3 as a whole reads CSAVGLPGSGGTQYF.

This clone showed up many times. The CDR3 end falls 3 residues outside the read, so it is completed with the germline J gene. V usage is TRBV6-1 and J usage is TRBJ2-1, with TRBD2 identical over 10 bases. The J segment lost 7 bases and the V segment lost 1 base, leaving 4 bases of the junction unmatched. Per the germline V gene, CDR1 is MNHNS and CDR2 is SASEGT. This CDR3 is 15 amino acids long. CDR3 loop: CASSEGASGSNEQFF. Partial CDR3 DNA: TGTGCCAGCAGTGAAGGGGCTAGCGGGAGTAATGAG.

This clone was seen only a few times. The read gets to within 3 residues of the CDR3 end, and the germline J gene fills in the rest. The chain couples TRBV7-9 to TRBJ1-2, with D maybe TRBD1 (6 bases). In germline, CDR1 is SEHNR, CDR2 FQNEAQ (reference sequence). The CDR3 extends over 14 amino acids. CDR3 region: CASSFTGRDYDYTF. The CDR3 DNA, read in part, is TGTGCCAGCAGCTTTACAGGGCGCGACTACGAC.

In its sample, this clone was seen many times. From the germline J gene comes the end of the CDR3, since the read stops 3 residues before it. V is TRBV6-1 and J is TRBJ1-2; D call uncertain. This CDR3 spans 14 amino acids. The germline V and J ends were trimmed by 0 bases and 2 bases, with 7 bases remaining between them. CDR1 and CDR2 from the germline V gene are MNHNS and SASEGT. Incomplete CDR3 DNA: TGTGCCAGCAGTGAAGCTAACACAAACTATGGC. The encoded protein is CASSEANTNYG. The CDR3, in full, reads CASSEANTNYGYTF.

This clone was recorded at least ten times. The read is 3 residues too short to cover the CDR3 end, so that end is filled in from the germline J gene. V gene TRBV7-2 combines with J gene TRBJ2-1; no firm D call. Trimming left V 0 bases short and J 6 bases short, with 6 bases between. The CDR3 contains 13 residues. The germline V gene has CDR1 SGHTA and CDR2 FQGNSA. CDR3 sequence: CASSLAQLNEQFF. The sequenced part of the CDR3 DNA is TGTGCCAGCAGCTTAGCACAGCTCAATGAG.

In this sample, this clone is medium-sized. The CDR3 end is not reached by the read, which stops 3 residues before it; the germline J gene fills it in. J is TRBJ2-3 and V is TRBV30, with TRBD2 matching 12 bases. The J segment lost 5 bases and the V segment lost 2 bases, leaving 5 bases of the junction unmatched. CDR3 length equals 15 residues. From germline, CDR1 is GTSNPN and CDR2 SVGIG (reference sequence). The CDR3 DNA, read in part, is TGTGCCTGGAGTATACTAGCGGGAGGAGTAGATACG. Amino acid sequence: CAWSILAGGVDT. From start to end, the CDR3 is CAWSILAGGVDTQYF.

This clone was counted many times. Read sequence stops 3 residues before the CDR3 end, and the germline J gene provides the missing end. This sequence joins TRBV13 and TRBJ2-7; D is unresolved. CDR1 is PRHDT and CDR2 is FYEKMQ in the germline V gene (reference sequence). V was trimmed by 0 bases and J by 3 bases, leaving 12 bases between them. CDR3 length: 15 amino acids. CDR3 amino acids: CASSLGNPPLYEQYF. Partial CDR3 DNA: TGTGCCAGCAGCTTAGGTAACCCTCCACTCTACGAG.

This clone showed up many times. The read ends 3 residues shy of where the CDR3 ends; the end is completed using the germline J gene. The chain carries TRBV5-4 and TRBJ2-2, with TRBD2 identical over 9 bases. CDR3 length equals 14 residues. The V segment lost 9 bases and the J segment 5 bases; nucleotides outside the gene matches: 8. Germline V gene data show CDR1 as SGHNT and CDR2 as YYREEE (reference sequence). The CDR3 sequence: CATTRLAGTGELFF. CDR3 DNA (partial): TGTGCCACGACTCGGCTAGCGGGAACCGGGGAG.

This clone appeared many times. CDR3 DNA (partial): TGTGCCAGCAGCCCCAGGACAGGGGAGAACACTGAA. As protein: CASSPRTGENTE. The full CDR3 protein is CASSPRTGENTEAFF. The rearrangement links TRBV5-4 to TRBJ1-1, with 9 bases that match TRBD1. The CDR3 end falls 3 residues outside the read, so it is completed with the germline J gene. The germline V gene has CDR1 SGHNT and CDR2 YYREEE (reference sequence). The J segment lost 1 base and the V segment lost 4 bases, leaving 5 bases of the junction unmatched. The CDR3 consists of 15 residues.

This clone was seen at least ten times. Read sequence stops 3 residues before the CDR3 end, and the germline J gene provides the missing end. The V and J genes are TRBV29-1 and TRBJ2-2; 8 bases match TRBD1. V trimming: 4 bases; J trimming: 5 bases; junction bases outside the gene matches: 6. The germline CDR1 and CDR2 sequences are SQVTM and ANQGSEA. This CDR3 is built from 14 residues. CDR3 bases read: TGCAGCGTTGCCCGGACAGGGATGACCGGGGAG. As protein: CSVARTGMTGE. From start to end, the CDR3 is CSVARTGMTGELFF.

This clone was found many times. The CDR3 loop is CSVVTGPYEQYF. The sequenced part of the CDR3 DNA is TGCAGCGTTGTGACAGGGCCCTACGAG. The chain joins TRBV29-1 to TRBJ2-7; TRBD1 matches 7 bases. Read coverage stops 3 residues before the CDR3 terminus; the germline J gene supplies the remainder. Germline V CDR1 and CDR2: SQVTM, ANQGSEA. V shed 4 bases, J shed 2 bases, and the junction held 2 bases outside the gene matches. CDR3 size: 12 residues.

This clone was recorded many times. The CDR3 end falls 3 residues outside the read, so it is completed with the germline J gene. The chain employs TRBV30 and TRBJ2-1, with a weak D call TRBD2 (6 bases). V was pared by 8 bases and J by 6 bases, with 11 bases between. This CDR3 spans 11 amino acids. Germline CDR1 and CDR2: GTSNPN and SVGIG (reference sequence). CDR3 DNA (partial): TGTGCCCACAGGAGGGCCAATGAG. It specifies CAHRRANE. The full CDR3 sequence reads CAHRRANEQFF.

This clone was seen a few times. The DNA read from the CDR3 is TGTGCCAGCAGTGAATCGCCTAATTCACCA. Protein product: CASSESPNSP. The entire CDR3 protein reads CASSESPNSPLFF. This chain joins TRBV6-4 and TRBJ1-4; unclear D gene. The read ends 3 residues shy of where the CDR3 ends; the end is completed using the germline J gene. Germline assignment: CDR1 MRHNA and CDR2 SNTAGT. CDR3 length: 13 residues.

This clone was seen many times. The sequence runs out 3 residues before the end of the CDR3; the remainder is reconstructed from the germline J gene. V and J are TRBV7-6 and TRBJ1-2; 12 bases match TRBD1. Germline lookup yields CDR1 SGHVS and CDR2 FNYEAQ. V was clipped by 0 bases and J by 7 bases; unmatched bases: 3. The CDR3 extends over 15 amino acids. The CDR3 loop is CASSLAGTGGVGYTF. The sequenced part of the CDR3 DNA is TGTGCCAGCAGCTTAGCCGGGACAGGGGGCGTTGGC.

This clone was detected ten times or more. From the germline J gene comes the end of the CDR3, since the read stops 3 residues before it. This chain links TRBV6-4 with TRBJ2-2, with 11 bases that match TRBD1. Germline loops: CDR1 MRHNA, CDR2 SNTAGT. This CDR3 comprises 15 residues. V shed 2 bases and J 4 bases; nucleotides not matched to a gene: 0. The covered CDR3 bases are TGTGCCAGCAGTGACGGACAGGGGGCCACCGGGGAG. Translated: CASSDGQGATGE. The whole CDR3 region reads CASSDGQGATGELFF.

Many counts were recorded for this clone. The CDR3 bases that were read are TGCAGTGCTAGGAAGACAAATAGCAATCAGCCC. Translation gives CSARKTNSNQP. The whole CDR3 sequence is CSARKTNSNQPQHF. The V call is TRBV20-1, the J call TRBJ1-5, with D uncertain. Sequencing ends 3 residues short of the CDR3 end; the germline J gene provides the rest. CDR3 length: 14 amino acids. From germline, CDR1 is DFQATT and CDR2 SNEGSKA (reference sequence). The V and J ends lost 3 bases and 0 bases respectively, with 9 bases between them.

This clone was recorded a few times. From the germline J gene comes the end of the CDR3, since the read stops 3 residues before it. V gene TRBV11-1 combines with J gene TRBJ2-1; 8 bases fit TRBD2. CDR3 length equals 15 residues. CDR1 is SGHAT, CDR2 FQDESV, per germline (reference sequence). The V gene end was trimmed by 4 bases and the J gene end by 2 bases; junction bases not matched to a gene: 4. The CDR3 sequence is CASSSRTSTYNEQFF. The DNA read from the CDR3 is TGTGCCAGCAGCTCAAGGACTAGCACCTACAATGAG. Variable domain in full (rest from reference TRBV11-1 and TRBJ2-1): EAEVAQSPRYKITEKSQAVAFWCDPISGHATLYWYRQILGQGPELLVQFQDESVVDDSQLPKDRFSAERLKGVDSTLKIQPAELGDSAMYLCASSSRTSTYNEQFFGPGTRLTVL.